This T cell receptor beta chain was profiled in a study of T cell responses to AZD1222 COVID-19 vaccine. Regarding the study as a whole: Increased Spike-specific TCR breadth and depth were observed after two AZD1222 doses.

Only in-frame clones appear in the TCRdb table, and some are missing; sequencing was by immunoSEQ multiplex PCR. The sample contains approximately 110,000 clones, about 85% of which appear only once. The V end was cut by 1 base, the J end by 15 bases, with 16 bases between. The germline gives CDR1 SGHTA, CDR2 FQGNSA. The CDR3 spans 13 residues. Notes on this clone: The target antigen is unknown.

Sequenced material: peripheral blood, taken on day 0 of AZD1222 vaccination. The sequence derives from an adult in good health. The rearrangement links TRBV7-2 to TRBJ2-1, with a possible D match to TRBD2 (6 bases). CDR3 in DNA: TGTGCCAGCAGCTTAGGGGGGACTTCCGTCGGGTTCTTC. Residues: CASSLGGTSVGFF. The variable domain in full, with the rest retrieved from reference TRBV7-2 and TRBJ2-1, is GAGVSQSPSNKVTEKGKDVELRCDPISGHTALYWYRQSLGQGLEFLIYFQGNSAPDKSGLPSDRFSAERTGGSVSTLTIQRTQQEDSAVYLCASSLGGTSVGFFGPGTRLTVL.